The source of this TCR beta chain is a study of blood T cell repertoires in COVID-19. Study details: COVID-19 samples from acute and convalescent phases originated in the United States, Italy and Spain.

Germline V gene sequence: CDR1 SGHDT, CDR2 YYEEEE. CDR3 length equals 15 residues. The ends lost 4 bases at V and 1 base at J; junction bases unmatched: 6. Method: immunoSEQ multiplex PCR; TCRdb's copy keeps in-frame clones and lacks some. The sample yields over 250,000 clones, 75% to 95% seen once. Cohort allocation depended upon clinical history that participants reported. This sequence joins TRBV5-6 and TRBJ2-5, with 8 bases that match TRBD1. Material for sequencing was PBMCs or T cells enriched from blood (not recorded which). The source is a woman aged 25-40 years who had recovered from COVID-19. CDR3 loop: CASSGDRMGQETQYF. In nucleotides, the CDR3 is TGTGCCAGCAGCGGGGACAGGATGGGCCAAGAGACCCAGTACTTC.